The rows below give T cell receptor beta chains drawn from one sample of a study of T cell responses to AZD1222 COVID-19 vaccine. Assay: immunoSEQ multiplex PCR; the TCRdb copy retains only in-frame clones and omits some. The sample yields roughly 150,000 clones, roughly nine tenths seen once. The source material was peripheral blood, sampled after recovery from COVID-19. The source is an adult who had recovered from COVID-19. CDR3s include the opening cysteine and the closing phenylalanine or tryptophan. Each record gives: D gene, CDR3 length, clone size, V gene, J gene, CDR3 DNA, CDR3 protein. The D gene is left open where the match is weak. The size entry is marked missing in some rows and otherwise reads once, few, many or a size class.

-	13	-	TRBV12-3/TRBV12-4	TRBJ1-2	TGTGCCAGCACCCCCTCGGGCGGCAGTGGCTACACCTTC	CASTPSGGSGYTF
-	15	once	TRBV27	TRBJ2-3	TGTGCCAGCAGCCCCCGGCGGGGTCTCACAGATACGCAGTATTTT	CASSPRRGLTDTQYF
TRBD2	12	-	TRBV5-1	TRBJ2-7	TGCGCCAGCAGCTCAACGGGGGGCGAGCAGTACTTC	CASSSTGGEQYF
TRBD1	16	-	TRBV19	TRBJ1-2	TGTGCCAGTCAAAAACAACAGGGGGCGTTTAACTATGGCTACACCTTC	CASQKQQGAFNYGYTF
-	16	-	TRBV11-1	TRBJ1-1	TGTGCCAGCAGCTTAGAGTTCCGGGTCCGAGGGTCTGAAGCTTTCTTT	CASSLEFRVRGSEAFF
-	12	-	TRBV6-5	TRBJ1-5	TGTGCCAGCACTGGGGGGCATCAGCCCCAGCATTTT	CASTGGHQPQHF
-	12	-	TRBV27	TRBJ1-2	TGTGCCAGCAGTTTAAGAGGGTCGGGCTACACCTTC	CASSLRGSGYTF
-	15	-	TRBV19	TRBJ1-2	TGTGCCAGTAGTTCGCCTGCAGGGGTTCCCTATGGCTACACCTTC	CASSSPAGVPYGYTF
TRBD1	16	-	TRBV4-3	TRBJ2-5	TGCGCCAGCAGCCAAGATGGGGCAGGGGGCTCGGAGACCCAGTACTTC	CASSQDGAGGSETQYF
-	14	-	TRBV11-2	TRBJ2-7	TGTGCCAGCAGCTCGCGGGGCCTCTCCTACGAGCAGTACTTC	CASSSRGLSYEQYF
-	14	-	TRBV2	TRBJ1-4	TGTGCCAGCAACTTAGGGGTTGGAAGTGAAAAACTGTTTTTT	CASNLGVGSEKLFF
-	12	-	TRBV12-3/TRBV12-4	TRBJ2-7	TGTGCCAGCAGTAAGACAGCCTACGAGCAGTACTTC	CASSKTAYEQYF
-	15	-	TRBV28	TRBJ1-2	TGTGCCAGCGGGACTATTAATAATCGGCCCTATGGCTACACCTTC	CASGTINNRPYGYTF
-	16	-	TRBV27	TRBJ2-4	TGTGCCAGCAGGTCCTCACCGACCGGGGCCAAAAACATTCAGTACTTC	CASRSSPTGAKNIQYF
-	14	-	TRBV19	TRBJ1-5	TGTGCCAGTAGTTCCGATACCCCGGGGGCTCCCCAGCATTTT	CASSSDTPGAPQHF
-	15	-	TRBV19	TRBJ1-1	TGTGCCAGTAGTATCAGAGGAGGGGGGAACACTGAAGCTTTCTTT	CASSIRGGGNTEAFF
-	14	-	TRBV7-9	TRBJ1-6	TGTGCCAGCAGCTTGGAGCAATATAATTCACCCCTCCACTTT	CASSLEQYNSPLHF
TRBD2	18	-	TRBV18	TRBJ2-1	TGTGCCAGCTCATCGTCCGGGACTAGCGGGAGCTCCTACAATGAGCAGTTCTTC	CASSSSGTSGSSYNEQFF
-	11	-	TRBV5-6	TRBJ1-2	TGTGCCAGCAGAGAAGCGGGGGGCTACACCTTC	CASREAGGYTF